This T cell receptor beta chain was captured in a study of blood T cell repertoires in COVID-19. Overall study context: Donors in the United States, Italy and Spain gave samples during acute or convalescent COVID-19. The analysed material was cDNA or gDNA that came from T cells, B-cell-depleted T cells, or PBMCs.

CDR3 length equals 14 residues. The V segment lost 4 bases and the J segment 8 bases; nucleotides outside the gene matches: 8. CDR1 is SGHRS and CDR2 is YFSETQ in the germline V gene. Under the authors' procedure: Reference gene primers were amplified, and this amplification served to estimate nucleated cell counts. Assay used: immunoSEQ multiplex PCR; TCRdb lists only in-frame clones, some missing. V and J calls and clone size follow that table, whereas D and trimming were derived from the DNA. The sample has about 62,000 clones, around 91% seen once. The specimen sequenced was peripheral blood. The clonotype was recovered from a woman aged 55-75 years with COVID-19, enrolled during active disease. The gene calls are TRBV5-1 and TRBJ2-1, with 8 bases matching TRBD2. DNA for the CDR3: TGCGCCAGCAGCCCGGAGGCTAGCGGGTATGAGCAGTTCTTC. It codes for CASSPEASGYEQFF.